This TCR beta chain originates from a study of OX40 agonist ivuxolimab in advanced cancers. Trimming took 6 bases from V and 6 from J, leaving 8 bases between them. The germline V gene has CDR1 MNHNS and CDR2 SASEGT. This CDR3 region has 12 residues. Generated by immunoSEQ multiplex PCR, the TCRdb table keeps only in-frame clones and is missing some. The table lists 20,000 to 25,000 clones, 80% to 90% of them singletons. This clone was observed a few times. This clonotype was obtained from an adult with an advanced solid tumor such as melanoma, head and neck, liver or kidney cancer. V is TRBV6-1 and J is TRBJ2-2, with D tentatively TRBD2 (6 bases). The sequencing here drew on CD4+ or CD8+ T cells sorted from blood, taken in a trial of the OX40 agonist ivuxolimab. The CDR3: CASRGGPGELFF. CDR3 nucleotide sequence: TGTGCCAGCAGAGGAGGGCCCGGGGAGCTGTTTTTT.